This TCR beta chain originates from a study of cytomegalovirus exposure and HLA in healthy donors. Study-level results: A later analysis showed that HLA-associated TCR beta chains had undergone more clonal expansion than equally common others. Reported performance of the classifier showed diagnosis of cytomegalovirus status with high specificity and sensitivity.

The primer mix had 60 Vbeta and 13 Jbeta primers. Profiling relied on immunoSEQ multiplex PCR, and the TCRdb table lists in-frame clones only, not all of them. The data contain under 200,000 clones, about 80% of them singletons. To note about this clone: The antigen remains unidentified.

The specimen was PBMCs. The receptor was derived from a woman between 45 and 65 years old in good health and CMV-seronegative.

The CDR3 DNA is TGTGCCAGCAGCGGAGCGGTGGATGAGCAGTTCTTC. The encoded protein is CASSGAVDEQFF. The gene calls are TRBV9 and TRBJ2-1, with a possible D match to TRBD2 (5 bases). This CDR3 is 12 amino acids long. CDR1 and CDR2 (germline): SGDLS, YYNGEE. Trimming left V 3 bases short and J 8 bases short, with 9 bases between.